This is a list of T cell receptor beta chains from one sample in a study of control samples from healthy donors and cancer patients. Sequencing used immunoSEQ multiplex PCR; TCRdb keeps in-frame clones, though not all of them. This table has 120,000 or so clones, roughly 88% appearing once. The specimen was PBMCs. These receptors originate from a woman aged 55 to 70 with lung cancer. Both conserved end residues are part of each CDR3. D genes are given only for firm matches. The size of a clone is reported for some rows only, either as once, few or many, or as a class for expanded clones.

J	D	V	size	CDR3	DNA
TRBJ1-4	NA	TRBV19	NA	CASSKKGGATNEKLFF	TGTGCCAGTAGTAAGAAAGGGGGTGCAACCAATGAAAAACTGTTTTTT
TRBJ2-1	NA	TRBV12-5	NA	CASGLFRGEAYNEQFF	TGTGCTAGTGGCCTCTTCAGGGGGGAAGCCTACAATGAGCAGTTCTTC
TRBJ1-5	NA	TRBV19	NA	CASSIIRERDNQPQHF	TGTGCCAGTAGTATTATAAGGGAGAGAGATAATCAGCCCCAGCATTTT
TRBJ2-2	TRBD1	TRBV27	NA	CASSSAGTGVTGELFF	TGTGCCAGCAGTTCTGCCGGGACAGGGGTCACCGGGGAGCTGTTTTTT
TRBJ1-6	TRBD1	TRBV28	NA	CASSRQGNSPLHF	TGTGCCAGCAGTCGACAGGGTAATTCACCCCTCCACTTT
TRBJ2-3	TRBD2	TRBV11-2	NA	CASSLQRGGLDTQYF	TGTGCCAGCAGCTTACAGCGGGGGGGCCTTGATACGCAGTATTTT
TRBJ1-1	TRBD1	TRBV7-2	NA	CASSYDRGWAEAFF	TGTGCCAGCAGCTACGACAGGGGATGGGCTGAAGCTTTCTTT
TRBJ1-1	NA	TRBV4-1	NA	CASSPIGWTDTEAFF	TGCGCCAGCAGCCCTATCGGGTGGACAGACACTGAAGCTTTCTTT
TRBJ1-1	NA	TRBV6-1	NA	CASSELGRDTEAFF	TGTGCCAGCAGTGAATTAGGCAGGGACACTGAAGCTTTCTTT
TRBJ1-1	NA	TRBV27	NA	CASSFRQVNTEAFF	TGTGCCAGCAGTTTTCGACAAGTGAACACTGAAGCTTTCTTT
TRBJ1-1	NA	TRBV9	NA	CASSVVPGRNTEAFF	TGTGCCAGCAGCGTAGTACCAGGGAGGAACACTGAAGCTTTCTTT
TRBJ1-2	NA	TRBV7-9	NA	CASSLPGPRGPTSNYGYTF	TGTGCCAGCAGCTTACCGGGCCCTCGGGGACCAACTTCTAACTATGGCTACACCTTC
TRBJ2-3	NA	TRBV18	NA	CASSDRENTDTQYF	TGTGCCAGCTCCGATCGCGAAAACACAGATACGCAGTATTTT
TRBJ1-5	TRBD1	TRBV27	NA	CASRGAGQGVSNQPQHF	TGTGCCAGCAGGGGGGCGGGACAGGGAGTATCTAATCAGCCCCAGCATTTT
TRBJ1-1	NA	TRBV6-6	NA	CASSRPSWSVQDQTEAFF	TGTGCCAGCAGTCGCCCTTCGTGGTCAGTTCAGGATCAGACTGAAGCTTTCTTT
TRBJ1-2	TRBD1	TRBV30	NA	CAWGQDYYGYTF	TGTGCCTGGGGACAGGACTACTATGGCTACACCTTC
TRBJ2-5	TRBD2	TRBV11-1	NA	CASSLGLAGPQETQYF	TGTGCCAGCAGCTTAGGACTAGCGGGGCCCCAAGAGACCCAGTACTTC
TRBJ2-5	NA	TRBV5-1	NA	CASSLQETQYF	TGCGCCAGCAGCCTCCAAGAGACCCAGTACTTC
TRBJ1-3	NA	TRBV7-9	NA	CASSRPIDSGNTIYF	TGTGCCAGCAGCCGGCCCATTGATTCTGGAAACACCATATATTTT
TRBJ1-3	NA	TRBV18	NA	CASSPDSGNTIYF	TGTGCCAGCTCACCAGACTCTGGAAACACCATATATTTT
TRBJ2-7	NA	TRBV6-5	NA	CASSTGYEQYF	TGTGCCAGCAGTACAGGCTACGAGCAGTACTTC
TRBJ1-1	NA	TRBV25-1	NA	CASSDGAGNKNTEAFF	TGTGCCAGCAGTGACGGGGCAGGGAATAAGAACACTGAAGCTTTCTTT
TRBJ2-5	NA	TRBV12-3/TRBV12-4	once	CASRPGRVETQYF	TGTGCCAGCAGACCGGGCCGAGTGGAGACCCAGTACTTC
TRBJ1-6	TRBD1	TRBV7-7	NA	CASSGYRGRKVLVDNSPLHF	TGTGCTAGCAGCGGGTACAGGGGGCGGAAAGTACTCGTAGATAATTCACCCCTCCACTTT
TRBJ2-1	TRBD1	TRBV6-5	few	CASRTGLSYNEQFF	TGTGCCAGCAGGACAGGGCTTTCCTACAATGAGCAGTTCTTC
TRBJ1-2	TRBD1	TRBV7-2	NA	CASSPDRFPYSEGYTF	TGTGCCAGCAGCCCGGACAGGTTTCCTTATTCGGAGGGCTACACCTTC
TRBJ1-5	NA	TRBV19	NA	CASSIGDSNQPQHF	TGTGCCAGTAGTATAGGGGATAGCAATCAGCCCCAGCATTTT
TRBJ2-2	NA	TRBV12-5	NA	CASGLMGRIGELFF	TGTGCTAGTGGTTTGATGGGGCGCATCGGGGAGCTGTTTTTT
TRBJ2-1	NA	TRBV5-8	NA	CASSWGRNEQFF	TGTGCCAGCAGTTGGGGGCGGAATGAGCAGTTCTTC
TRBJ1-2	NA	TRBV7-2	NA	CASSFPGPRYGYTF	TGTGCCAGCAGCTTTCCGGGCCCCAGGTATGGCTACACCTTC
TRBJ2-7	TRBD2	TRBV3-1/TRBV3-2	NA	CASSLGPSGRAVAEQYF	TGTGCCAGCAGCCTTGGCCCAAGCGGGAGGGCCGTTGCCGAGCAGTACTTC
TRBJ1-5	NA	TRBV24-1	NA	CATSDTRGNGQPQHF	TGTGCCACCAGTGATACCCGTGGCAACGGTCAGCCCCAGCATTTT
TRBJ2-7	TRBD2	TRBV6-5	NA	CASTWEGSSYEQYF	TGTGCCAGCACGTGGGAGGGGAGCTCCTACGAGCAGTACTTC
TRBJ1-1	TRBD1	TRBV5-1	NA	CASSSGSTGPGNTEAFF	TGCGCCAGCAGCTCTGGGTCGACAGGGCCAGGGAACACTGAAGCTTTCTTT
TRBJ1-6	NA	TRBV5-1	NA	CASSLEGVLSNSPLHF	TGCGCCAGCAGCTTGGAAGGGGTCTTGTCTAATTCACCCCTCCACTTT
TRBJ1-6	TRBD1	TRBV5-5	NA	CASSLSDRESYNSPLHF	TGTGCCAGCAGCTTGTCAGACAGGGAATCCTATAATTCACCCCTCCACTTT
TRBJ2-7	NA	TRBV11-2	NA	CASSLDRYSYEQYF	TGTGCCAGCAGCTTAGACAGATACTCCTACGAGCAGTACTTC
TRBJ2-5	NA	TRBV9	NA	CASSVDGSQETQYF	TGTGCCAGCAGCGTAGATGGCTCCCAAGAGACCCAGTACTTC
TRBJ1-3	NA	TRBV25-1	NA	CASSELEGQGNTIYF	TGTGCCAGCAGTGAATTAGAAGGACAGGGAAACACCATATATTTT
TRBJ2-1	NA	TRBV2	NA	CASKIGAPTYNEQFF	TGTGCCAGCAAGATTGGGGCTCCGACCTACAATGAGCAGTTCTTC
TRBJ1-2	NA	TRBV7-2	NA	CASSSVRYGYTF	TGTGCCAGCAGCTCCGTAAGATATGGCTACACCTTC
TRBJ2-1	TRBD2	TRBV7-8	NA	CASSLSSGPANEQFF	TGTGCCAGCAGCTTATCTAGCGGACCTGCCAATGAGCAGTTCTTC
TRBJ1-1	TRBD1	TRBV10-3	NA	CAISQTGGTEAFF	TGTGCCATCAGTCAAACAGGGGGCACTGAAGCTTTCTTT
TRBJ1-1	NA	TRBV7-9	NA	CASSLGDGRGEAFF	TGTGCCAGCAGCTTAGGGGACGGACGGGGTGAAGCTTTCTTT
TRBJ2-6	NA	TRBV19	NA	CASSINPGASGANVLTF	TGTGCCAGTAGTATTAACCCAGGGGCCTCTGGGGCCAACGTCCTGACTTTC
TRBJ2-5	NA	TRBV5-4	NA	CASSLDVETQYF	TGTGCCAGCAGCTTGGATGTGGAGACCCAGTACTTC
TRBJ2-1	NA	TRBV10-3	once	CAISDQEGRNPNEQFF	TGTGCCATCAGTGATCAGGAGGGAAGAAATCCCAATGAGCAGTTCTTC
TRBJ2-7	NA	TRBV7-9	NA	CASSFVGSSYEQYF	TGTGCCAGCAGCTTCGTAGGGAGCTCCTACGAGCAGTACTTC
TRBJ2-1	NA	TRBV7-9	NA	CASSSLNSDYNEQFF	TGTGCCAGCAGCTCTTTAAACAGCGACTACAATGAGCAGTTCTTC
TRBJ2-1	TRBD2	TRBV5-4	few	CASSLVAGSSYNEQFF	TGTGCCAGCAGCTTGGTAGCGGGAAGCTCCTACAATGAGCAGTTCTTC
TRBJ1-2	NA	TRBV7-9	NA	CASSLEQGPINYGYTF	TGTGCCAGCAGCTTAGAGCAGGGACCCATCAACTATGGCTACACCTTC
TRBJ2-1	TRBD2	TRBV25-1	once	CASSELTSGGFYNEQFF	TGTGCCAGCAGTGAATTGACTAGCGGGGGGTTCTACAATGAGCAGTTCTTC
TRBJ2-6	NA	TRBV4-3	NA	CASSLAGANVLTF	TGCGCCAGCAGCCTCGCTGGGGCCAACGTCCTGACTTTC
TRBJ2-1	TRBD1	TRBV19	NA	CASTPGQDYEQFF	TGTGCCAGTACTCCCGGACAGGATTATGAGCAGTTCTTC
TRBJ2-3	NA	TRBV5-1	once	CASSLASTGSDTQYF	TGCGCCAGCAGCTTGGCCTCGACAGGTTCAGATACGCAGTATTTT